Following are 4 T cell receptor beta chains from one sample sequenced in a study of cytomegalovirus exposure and HLA in healthy donors. It was with 60 Vbeta and 13 Jbeta primers that the PCR ran. TCRdb's copy holds only in-frame clones and misses some; the assay was immunoSEQ multiplex PCR. The data contain about 160,000 clones, roughly 76% of them seen just once; the ten biggest clones take up about 1.3%. Sequences were obtained from PBMCs. These receptors originate from a man aged 55-75 years in good health and CMV-seronegative.

V gene TRBV28 combines with J gene TRBJ1-1; D uncertain. Trimming removed 4 bases from V and 5 bases from J, with 17 bases in between. There are 15 residues in the CDR3. CDR1 MDHEN and CDR2 SYDVKM come from the germline V gene. This CDR3 is CASSSTGSPDTEAFF. Written as DNA, the CDR3 is TGTGCCAGCAGTTCAACCGGGTCCCCGGATACTGAAGCTTTCTTT.

The V call is TRBV18, the J call TRBJ1-2; tentative D call: TRBD1 (6 bases). The CDR3 has 15 residues. V lost 5 bases to trimming and J lost 2 bases, with 15 bases between them. In germline, CDR1 is KGHSH, CDR2 LQKENI. The CDR3 DNA reads TGTGCCAGCTCAAAAGACAGGATACAAAACTATGGCTACACCTTC. This sequence encodes CASSKDRIQNYGYTF.

Comments on this clone: The sample holds other DNA sequences that translate to the same CDR3. The genes are TRBV9 and TRBJ2-2; perhaps TRBD1 as D (6 bases). CDR1 is SGDLS and CDR2 is YYNGEE in the germline V gene. The CDR3 extends over 13 amino acids. Deletions cut 3 bases from V and 4 bases from J, with 7 bases between. The CDR3 region is CASSAQGTGELFF. The DNA for the CDR3 is TGTGCCAGCAGCGCACAGGGCACCGGGGAGCTGTTTTTT.

V gene TRBV5-1 combines with J gene TRBJ2-7; D is uncertain. The V end was cut by 4 bases, the J end by 1 base, with 12 bases between. Germline V gene lookup returns CDR1 SGHRS and CDR2 YFSETQ. The CDR3 totals 14 residues. In DNA form, the CDR3 reads TGCGCCAGCAGCCCCTCGGTCGGGTCCTACGAGCAGTACTTC. It translates to CASSPSVGSYEQYF.